The next 2 T cell receptor beta chains were all read from a single sample in a study of glioma-infiltrating T cells. Using RNA template, CDR3s of TCR alpha and beta were amplified with iRepertoire arm-PCR. MiXCR, applied by TCRdb to the multiplex PCR reads, yields one record per CDR3 protein. The sample includes 300,000 to 400,000 distinct CDR3 sequences, more than 35% of them seen just once. Sequencing was performed on glioma tissue, nonneoplastic brain tissue, or PBMCs (not recorded which). The origin of the receptors is a human donor with low-grade glioma or glioblastoma, undergoing nonglioma brain surgery, or in good health (not recorded which).

Of note for this clonotype: A read error is possible here, since a much larger clone lies one base away. CDR3 region: CASCQHTEAFF. DNA for the CDR3: TGTGCCAGCTGTCAACACACTGAAGCTTTCTTT. This chain connects TRBV12-3 or TRBV12-4 to TRBJ1-1; D remains ambiguous. V lost 8 bases and J lost 3, with 7 bases in between. There are 11 residues in the CDR3.

This sequence joins TRBV7-2 and TRBJ2-5; 12 nucleotides match TRBD2. With 4 bases clipped from V and 4 bases from J, the junction kept 1 base outside the gene matches. Germline CDR1 reads SGHTA; CDR2 reads FQGNSA. The CDR3 totals 14 residues. CDR3: CASSSSGRGETQYF. The CDR3 nucleotides are TGTGCCAGCAGCTCTAGCGGGAGGGGAGAGACCCAGTACTTC. Based on the CDR3 plus reference TRBV7-2 and TRBJ2-5, the full variable domain is GAGVSQSPSNKVTEKGKDVELRCDPISGHTALYWYRQSLGQGLEFLIYFQGNSAPDKSGLPSDRFSAERTGGSVSTLTIQRTQQEDSAVYLCASSSSGRGETQYFGPGTRLLVL.